The 18 T cell receptor beta chains below were found in one sample sequenced in a study of cytomegalovirus exposure and HLA in healthy donors (dated by TCRdb to 2015 to 2018). Preparation of the library involved the immunoSEQ multiplex PCR assay. The multiplex PCR relied on a mix of 60 forward primers for TCR Vbeta segments and 13 reverse primers for TCR Jbeta segments. As stored in TCRdb, this immuneACCESS dataset retains in-frame rearrangements with V and J assigned. A fraction of the clones does not appear; measured against another copy, unresolved V genes explain less than half of the discrepancy, and the remainder lacks a known reason. This sample is represented by about 130,000 clones; about 82% of them were singletons. The top ten clones comprise 4.8% of the sample. Sequencing used PBMCs. The receptors here all came from a man aged 25 to 40 in good health.

The rearrangement links TRBV10-1 to TRBJ2-3; possible D gene TRBD2, 5 bases. From germline, CDR1 is WNHNN and CDR2 SYGVQD (reference sequence). The CDR3 loop spans 15 amino acids. V gave up 4 bases and J gave up 1 base, with 12 bases separating them. CDR3 nucleotides: TGCGCCAGCAGTGGAAGGATGGAGGGCACAGATACGCAGTATTTT. The encoded protein is CASSGRMEGTDTQYF.

This clone was seen once. The chain carries TRBV2 and TRBJ2-7, with D tentatively TRBD2 (5 bases). The CDR3 covers 11 residues. Per germline, CDR1 SNHLY and CDR2 FYNNEI. Deletions cut 3 bases from V and 12 bases from J, with 12 bases between. The CDR3 sequence is CASSDRGPGYF. In nucleotides, the CDR3 is TGTGCCAGCAGTGACCGAGGGCCGGGGTACTTC.

The chain is built from TRBV25-1 and TRBJ2-2; a possible D gene is TRBD1 (6 bases). The V gene's germline CDR1 is MGHDK and CDR2 SYGVNS. V shed 5 bases and J shed 3 bases, with 10 bases lying between them. This CDR3 has 14 residues. This chain's CDR3 is CASSTGSDTGELFF. The CDR3 DNA follows: TGTGCCAGCAGTACAGGGTCGGACACCGGGGAGCTGTTTTTT.

This clone was detected only a few times. The chain is built from TRBV7-6 and TRBJ2-7, with 9 positions matching TRBD2. The CDR3 runs to 16 residues. With 0 bases clipped from V and 3 bases from J, the junction kept 6 bases outside the gene matches. Germline CDR1 reads SGHVS; CDR2 reads FNYEAQ. The CDR3 sequence: CASSLARTSASYEQYF. The CDR3 nucleotides are TGTGCCAGCAGCTTAGCGCGGACTAGCGCCAGCTACGAGCAGTACTTC. Combining the CDR3 with reference TRBV7-6 and TRBJ2-7 gives the whole variable domain GAGVSQSPRYKVTKRGQDVALRCDPISGHVSLYWYRQALGQGPEFLTYFNYEAQQDKSGLPNDRFSAERPEGSISTLTIQRTEQRDSAMYRCASSLARTSASYEQYFGPGTRLTVT.

J is TRBJ1-5 and V is TRBV5-6; possible D gene TRBD1, 6 bases. Between the trimmed V and J ends, which lost 0 bases and 3 bases, there was a span of 19 bases. Germline CDR1 reads SGHDT; CDR2 reads YYEEEE. The CDR3 totals 18 residues. CDR3 bases: TGTGCCAGCAGCTTGGCGGGGGGCGAAACAGGGTCCAATCAGCCCCAGCATTTT. Its translation: CASSLAGGETGSNQPQHF.

The rearrangement uses TRBV11-2 and TRBJ2-1; 8 bases map to TRBD2. Germline lookup yields CDR1 SGHAT and CDR2 FQNNGV. The CDR3 spans 15 residues. With 4 bases clipped from V and 7 bases from J, the junction kept 9 bases outside the gene matches. This CDR3 is CASSSSGSLVNEQFF. The CDR3 coding sequence is TGTGCCAGCAGCTCAAGCGGGAGCTTAGTTAATGAGCAGTTCTTC.

The gene calls are TRBV18 and TRBJ1-4, with a weak D call TRBD1 (6 bases). Trimming stripped 1 base from V and 8 bases from J, with 20 bases between. This CDR3 is built from 17 residues. Germline assignment: CDR1 KGHSH and CDR2 LQKENI. The CDR3: CASSPRSPTGWEEKLFF. The CDR3 nucleotides are TGTGCCAGCTCACCACGGAGCCCGACAGGCTGGGAAGAAAAACTGTTTTTT.

The chain combines TRBV10-1 with TRBJ2-7; no firm D call. V was shortened by 8 bases and J by 1 base, with 12 bases between the two germline ends. Germline V CDR1 and CDR2: WNHNN, SYGVQD (reference sequence). CDR3 length: 13 amino acids. CDR3 protein: CASSPPASYEQYF. In nucleotides, the CDR3 is TGCGCCAGCTCCCCCCCAGCGTCCTACGAGCAGTACTTC.

The chain employs TRBV9 and TRBJ1-2; a possible D gene is TRBD1 (5 bases). Trimming took off 4 bases at V and 8 bases at J, with 18 bases between the two ends. This CDR3 is 14 amino acids long. CDR1 is SGDLS, CDR2 YYNGEE, per germline. In DNA, the CDR3 is TGTGCCAGCAGCAGGCCAGGGTCCGGAGAGGGCTACACCTTC. This gives the protein CASSRPGSGEGYTF.

The chain links TRBV27 to TRBJ2-3; 10 nucleotides align to TRBD2. CDR3 length: 14 residues. V lost 7 bases and J lost 5; bases outside the gene matches: 6. The V gene's germline CDR1 is MNHEY and CDR2 SMNVEV (reference sequence). CDR3 amino acids: CASNLIAGGDTQYF. The CDR3 DNA follows: TGTGCCAGCAACCTGATAGCGGGAGGAGATACGCAGTATTTT.

The rearrangement joins TRBV7-8 to TRBJ2-1; the match to TRBD2 covers 13 bases. V lost 3 bases to trimming and J lost 7 bases; unmatched junction nucleotides: 3. This CDR3 region has 15 residues. The germline V gene has CDR1 SGHVS and CDR2 FQNEAQ. The CDR3 bases are TGTGCCAGCAGCTTCCGACTAGCGGGAGGAAATGAGCAGTTCTTC. Translated, it gives CASSFRLAGGNEQFF.

The chain is built from TRBV25-1 and TRBJ2-7; 9 bases line up with TRBD2. CDR3 length: 14 amino acids. Germline values: CDR1 MGHDK, CDR2 SYGVNS. V dropped 8 bases and J dropped 4; count of bases not matched to a gene: 9. The CDR3 spells CASAGQGLAYEQYF. As DNA, the CDR3 is TGTGCCAGCGCGGGCCAGGGACTAGCTTACGAGCAGTACTTC.

The CDR3 DNA reads TGTGCCATCACCGGGACAGGGGGATCCTACGAGCAGTACTTC. This codes for CAITGTGGSYEQYF. V is TRBV10-3 and J is TRBJ2-7, with TRBD1 identical over 11 bases. Germline values: CDR1 ENHRY, CDR2 SYGVKD. The CDR3 has 14 residues. The V gene end was trimmed by 7 bases and the J gene end by 1 base; junction bases not matched to a gene: 3.

The CDR3 reads CASSLGAGTGAYEQYF. The CDR3 nucleotides read TGTGCCAGCAGCTTAGGAGCCGGGACAGGGGCCTACGAGCAGTACTTC. V and J are TRBV5-4 and TRBJ2-5; TRBD1 matches 10 bases. The closer fit of TRBJ2-7 to the DNA end suggests the J call may be wrong. This CDR3 comprises 16 residues. Germline V gene lookup returns CDR1 SGHNT and CDR2 YYREEE (reference sequence).

The V call is TRBV6-5, the J call TRBJ1-3; D gene uncertain. The CDR3 has 13 residues. Looked up from germline, CDR1 is MNHEY and CDR2 is SVGAGI. The V end lost 8 bases, the J end lost 2 bases, and 10 bases lay between the germline ends. The CDR3 nucleotides are TGTGCCAGCTCGGAGGACGCTGGAAACACCATATATTTT. It specifies CASSEDAGNTIYF.

V and J are TRBV28 and TRBJ2-1; 8 nucleotides match TRBD2. The CDR3 runs 15 residues. The germline gives CDR1 MDHEN, CDR2 SYDVKM. The J segment lost 16 bases and the V segment lost 3 bases, leaving 17 bases of the junction unmatched. In DNA form, the CDR3 reads TGTGCCAGCAGTTTTGGGGGACTAGGGTCTCTTCTGAGATTCTTC. Protein sequence: CASSFGGLGSLLRFF.

The chain has TRBV7-8 and TRBJ2-3, with D perhaps matching TRBD2 (7 bases). This CDR3 is built from 15 residues. Germline assignment: CDR1 SGHVS and CDR2 FQNEAQ. Trimming shortened V by 3 bases and J by 2 bases, and 12 bases separated the two germline ends. DNA of the CDR3: TGTGCCAGCAGCTTTGGGGGGGCACACACAGATACGCAGTATTTT. Protein sequence: CASSFGGAHTDTQYF.

V and J are TRBV9 and TRBJ2-3; 7 bases match TRBD2. The CDR3 is made up of 16 amino acids. V trimming: 4 bases; J trimming: 0 bases; junction bases outside the gene matches: 8. Germline V CDR1 and CDR2: SGDLS, YYNGEE. Written as DNA, the CDR3 is TGTGCCAGCAGCCCGCCAAGAGCGGGAAGCACAGATACGCAGTATTTT. As protein: CASSPPRAGSTDTQYF.